This T cell receptor beta chain was retrieved from a study of blood T cell repertoires in COVID-19. Study background: Acute-phase and convalescent COVID-19 samples originated in the United States, Italy and Spain. T cells, B-cell-depleted T cells, or PBMCs provided the cDNA or gDNA that served as material.

Germline V gene data show CDR1 as KGHSH and CDR2 as LQKENI. The J segment lost 6 bases and the V segment lost 2 bases, leaving 4 bases of the junction unmatched. This CDR3 is 14 amino acids long. Seattle enrolled patients during active infection and tracked them longitudinally. As handled by the study authors: By means of reference gene primer amplification, nucleated cell counts were estimated. Data came from immunoSEQ multiplex PCR; TCRdb stores just in-frame clones and leaves some out. The V and J calls and clone size come from that table; D and trimming were worked out from the DNA. Of fewer than 300,000 clones in the sample, roughly 92% are singletons; the top ten hold around 2%.

The TCR comes from a woman aged 25 to 39 with COVID-19, enrolled during active disease. The rearrangement links TRBV18 to TRBJ1-2, with 9 bases fitting TRBD1. Sequences were obtained from peripheral blood. CDR3 residues: CASSPGDRVDGYTF. The CDR3 nucleotides read TGTGCCAGCTCACCAGGGGACAGGGTTGATGGCTACACCTTC.